The rows below give T cell receptor beta chains drawn from one sample of a study of blood T cell repertoires in COVID-19. Produced via immunoSEQ multiplex PCR; TCRdb's table is partial and in-frame only. Altogether fewer than 500,000 clones are present, more than 80% being singletons, with the ten largest covering more than 1.4%. The source material was peripheral blood. The receptors stem from a woman in her twenties or thirties with active or convalescent COVID-19. The CDR3 runs from the conserved cysteine through the conserved F or W. The D gene is left open where the match is weak. Part of the rows lack a size; the others show once, few, many or a class for expanded clones.

CDR3nt: TGTGCCAGCAGTTACTCGAATAAAGGGGCCGGGGAGCTGTTTTTT
CDR3aa: CASSYSNKGAGELFF
d_gene: NA
abundance: once
j_gene: TRBJ2-2
v_gene: TRBV6-5

CDR3nt: TGTGCCTGGACGGGCTCTGGAAACACCATATATTTT
CDR3aa: CAWTGSGNTIYF
d_gene: NA
abundance: NA
j_gene: TRBJ1-3
v_gene: TRBV30

CDR3nt: TGTGCCAGCAGTTACAGGGGGCTAGGGTACACTGAAGCTTTCTTT
CDR3aa: CASSYRGLGYTEAFF
d_gene: TRBD1
abundance: NA
j_gene: TRBJ1-1
v_gene: TRBV6-4

CDR3nt: TGTGCCAGCAGCCCCCGGGACAGCGGCAACTATGGCTACACCTTC
CDR3aa: CASSPRDSGNYGYTF
d_gene: NA
abundance: NA
j_gene: TRBJ1-2
v_gene: TRBV21-1

CDR3nt: TGCGCCAGCAGCCAAGATGGGGGGGATACGCAGTATTTT
CDR3aa: CASSQDGGDTQYF
d_gene: NA
abundance: NA
j_gene: TRBJ2-3
v_gene: TRBV4-1

CDR3nt: TGTGCCAGCAGCCACGAAGGAGGACAGGGAATCTCTGGGGCCAACGTCCTGACTTTC
CDR3aa: CASSHEGGQGISGANVLTF
d_gene: TRBD1
abundance: NA
j_gene: TRBJ2-6
v_gene: TRBV7-9

CDR3nt: TGTGCCACCAGCTTTAGGACAGGGGGCGTGCAGCCCCAGCATTTT
CDR3aa: CATSFRTGGVQPQHF
d_gene: TRBD1
abundance: NA
j_gene: TRBJ1-5
v_gene: TRBV15

CDR3nt: TGTGCCAGCAGCTCAGGGGCTGCTCGGTATTCACCCCTCCACTTT
CDR3aa: CASSSGAARYSPLHF
d_gene: NA
abundance: NA
j_gene: TRBJ1-6
v_gene: TRBV5-6

CDR3nt: TGTGCCAGCAGCCATCATAGAGCAGACTATATCTCCTACGAGCAGTACTTC
CDR3aa: CASSHHRADYISYEQYF
d_gene: NA
abundance: once
j_gene: TRBJ2-7
v_gene: TRBV7-8

CDR3nt: TGCGCCAGCAGCGGCCTGGTCGCCGAGCAGTACTTC
CDR3aa: CASSGLVAEQYF
d_gene: NA
abundance: NA
j_gene: TRBJ2-7
v_gene: TRBV5-1

CDR3nt: TGCGCCAGCAGTTCTAGTAGCTTGGCAGATACGCAGTATTTT
CDR3aa: CASSSSSLADTQYF
d_gene: NA
abundance: NA
j_gene: TRBJ2-3
v_gene: TRBV10-2

CDR3nt: TGTGCCAGTAGTAACAGAGAATATGGCTACACCTTC
CDR3aa: CASSNREYGYTF
d_gene: NA
abundance: NA
j_gene: TRBJ1-2
v_gene: TRBV19

CDR3nt: TGTGCCAGCAGTACAACAGGGATCAATGAGCAGTTCTTC
CDR3aa: CASSTTGINEQFF
d_gene: NA
abundance: NA
j_gene: TRBJ2-1
v_gene: TRBV2

CDR3nt: TGTGCCAGCGGTGAAAGGGGCTCTGGAAACACCATATATTTT
CDR3aa: CASGERGSGNTIYF
d_gene: NA
abundance: NA
j_gene: TRBJ1-3
v_gene: TRBV2

CDR3nt: TGTGCCAGTACCACGGGGGGTCCTCCTAACTATGGCTACACCTTC
CDR3aa: CASTTGGPPNYGYTF
d_gene: NA
abundance: NA
j_gene: TRBJ1-2
v_gene: TRBV19

CDR3nt: TGCGCCAGCAGCCAAGTTTCAGGGATGAGCTCTGGAAACACCATATATTTT
CDR3aa: CASSQVSGMSSGNTIYF
d_gene: NA
abundance: NA
j_gene: TRBJ1-3
v_gene: TRBV4-1

CDR3nt: TGTGCCAGCAGCCAGACAGGGGGAGGCTACACCTTC
CDR3aa: CASSQTGGGYTF
d_gene: TRBD1
abundance: few
j_gene: TRBJ1-2
v_gene: TRBV3-1/TRBV3-2

CDR3nt: TGTGCCAGCAGCTTACGGAGATCGCGGGAGTATAATCCCTACGAGCAGTACTTC
CDR3aa: CASSLRRSREYNPYEQYF
d_gene: TRBD2
abundance: NA
j_gene: TRBJ2-7
v_gene: TRBV7-9

CDR3nt: TGCGCCAGCAGCTTTGAAGCGGGAGGGTACAATGAGCAGTTCTTC
CDR3aa: CASSFEAGGYNEQFF
d_gene: TRBD2
abundance: NA
j_gene: TRBJ2-1
v_gene: TRBV5-1

CDR3nt: TGTGCCAGCAGTTACTCCTCGGACACCTCGAACACTGAAGCTTTCTTT
CDR3aa: CASSYSSDTSNTEAFF
d_gene: NA
abundance: NA
j_gene: TRBJ1-1
v_gene: TRBV6-5